This TCR beta chain is drawn from a study of CD8 T cells in Susac syndrome. The study, taken as a whole, reports: Acknowledgment was made by the study that its TCR sequencing and HLA analysis involved a relatively small number of individuals.

Random hexamers served to reverse transcribe roughly 0.45 to 1 ug RNA. An immunoSEQ multiplex PCR amplified TCR beta CDR3 over 54 Vbeta and 13 Jbeta. TCRdb independently ran MiXCR on the immunoSEQ multiplex PCR reads; one entry per CDR3 protein. The sample contains approximately 160,000 distinct CDR3 sequences, approximately 94% of which appear only once. Sequencing of TCR beta, carried out with a high-throughput approach, was applied to CD8+ and CD4+ T cells from the blood. TEMRA cells were enriched by FACS, while CD8+ and CD4+ T cells were obtained through a negative isolation that was performed magnetically. Concerning this clonotype itself: As yet, its antigen is unknown.

What was sequenced was CD4+ T cells from PBMCs. This TCR came from a human donor with multiple sclerosis.

CDR3 protein: CASSRGEGAPSYEQYF. In nucleotides, the CDR3 is TGTGCCAGCAGCCGGGGGGAGGGAGCGCCCTCCTACGAGCAGTACTTC. The chain carries TRBV11-2 and TRBJ2-7, with TRBD2 identical over 7 bases. With 5 bases clipped from V and 0 bases from J, the junction kept 10 bases outside the gene matches. The germline CDR1 and CDR2 sequences are SGHAT and FQNNGV. The CDR3 spans 16 residues.